This T cell receptor (beta chain) comes out of a study of T cells in women clearing cervical HPV infection. The overall study: Control women cleared a single incident HPV16 infection within 12 months. General study results and limits: TRBV6-7 relative abundance averaged approximately 0.1% in cases and roughly 0.17% in controls. Cases and controls were distinguished at AUC about 0.79 by richness and V genes.

TCR beta CDR3 amplified by multiplex PCR from approximately 1,100 ng genomic DNA. The protocol was immunoSEQ multiplex PCR, while the TCRdb copy is restricted to in-frame clones and leaves out a portion. In total, the table holds roughly 30,000 clones. As regards this clone: Its antigen is currently unknown. The CDR3 end is not reached by the read, which stops 3 residues before it; the germline J gene fills it in. This specimen includes other DNA sequences encoding the same CDR3.

The ends lost 3 bases at V and 4 bases at J; junction bases unmatched: 7. There are 15 residues in the CDR3. Germline V lookup: CDR1 SGHDT, CDR2 YYEEEE. The rearrangement links TRBV5-6 to TRBJ1-3; 7 bases align to TRBD1. The receptor was isolated from a woman between 18 and 70 years old with a cervical HPV16 infection that either progressed to CIN3+ or cleared (not recorded which). The specimen was blood buffy coat. CDR3: CASSYGTAWGNTIYF. The covered CDR3 bases are TGTGCCAGCAGCTACGGGACAGCTTGGGGAAACACC.